This T cell receptor (beta chain) was recovered during a study of cytomegalovirus exposure and HLA in healthy donors. General observations from the study: Indistinguishable V segments such as TRBV6-2 and TRBV6-3 were excluded. V- and J-gene trimming of TCR beta was linked (in a later analysis) to a missense DCLRE1C variant.

CDR3 length: 13 residues. From germline, CDR1 is SGHTA and CDR2 FQGTGA. Trimming cost V 6 bases and J 7 bases, with 12 bases left between them. PCR involved 60 Vbeta and 13 Jbeta primers. TCRdb's table, derived via immunoSEQ multiplex PCR, lists solely in-frame clones and lacks some. The sample shows roughly 80,000 clones, roughly 60% of them seen only once. This clone was detected a few times. Its antigen is as yet unknown. The chain combines TRBV7-3 with TRBJ2-2, with TRBD1 as a possible D gene (5 bases). The sample was PBMCs. The TCR comes from a man younger than 40 in good health and CMV-seropositive. DNA of the CDR3: TGTGCCAGCAGAGTTCAGGGAATCGGGGAGCTGTTTTTT. It yields the protein CASRVQGIGELFF.